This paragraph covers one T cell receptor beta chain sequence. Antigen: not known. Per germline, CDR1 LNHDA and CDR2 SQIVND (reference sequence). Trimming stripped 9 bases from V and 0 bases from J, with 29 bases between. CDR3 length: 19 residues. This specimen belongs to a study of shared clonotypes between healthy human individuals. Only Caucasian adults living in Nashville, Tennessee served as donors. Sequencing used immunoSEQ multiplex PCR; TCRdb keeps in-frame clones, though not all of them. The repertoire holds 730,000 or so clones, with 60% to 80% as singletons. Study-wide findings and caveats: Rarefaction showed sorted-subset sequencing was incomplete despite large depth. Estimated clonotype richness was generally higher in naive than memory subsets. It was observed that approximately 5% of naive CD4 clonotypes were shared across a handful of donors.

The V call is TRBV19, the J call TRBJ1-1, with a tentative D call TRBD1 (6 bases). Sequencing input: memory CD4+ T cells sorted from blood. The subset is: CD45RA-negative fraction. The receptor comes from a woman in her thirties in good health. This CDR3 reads CASTPQGRGIIQVNTEAFF. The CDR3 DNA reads TGTGCCAGCACACCCCAGGGGCGCGGTATAATTCAGGTGAACACTGAAGCTTTCTTT.